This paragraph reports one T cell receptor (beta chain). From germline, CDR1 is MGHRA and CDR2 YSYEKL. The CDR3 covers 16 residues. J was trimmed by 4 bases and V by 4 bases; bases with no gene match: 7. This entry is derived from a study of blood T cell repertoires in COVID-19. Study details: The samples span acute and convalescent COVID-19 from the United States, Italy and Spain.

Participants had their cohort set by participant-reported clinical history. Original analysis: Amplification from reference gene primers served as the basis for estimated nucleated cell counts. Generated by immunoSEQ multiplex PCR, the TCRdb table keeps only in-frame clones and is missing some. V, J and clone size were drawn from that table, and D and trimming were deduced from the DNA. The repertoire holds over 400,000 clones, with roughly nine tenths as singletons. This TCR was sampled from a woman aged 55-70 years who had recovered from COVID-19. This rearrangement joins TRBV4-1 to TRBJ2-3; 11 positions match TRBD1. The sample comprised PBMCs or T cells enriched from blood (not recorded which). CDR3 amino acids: CASSLSGTGGPDTQYF. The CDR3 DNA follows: TGCGCCAGCAGCCTTTCCGGGACAGGGGGTCCAGATACGCAGTATTTT.